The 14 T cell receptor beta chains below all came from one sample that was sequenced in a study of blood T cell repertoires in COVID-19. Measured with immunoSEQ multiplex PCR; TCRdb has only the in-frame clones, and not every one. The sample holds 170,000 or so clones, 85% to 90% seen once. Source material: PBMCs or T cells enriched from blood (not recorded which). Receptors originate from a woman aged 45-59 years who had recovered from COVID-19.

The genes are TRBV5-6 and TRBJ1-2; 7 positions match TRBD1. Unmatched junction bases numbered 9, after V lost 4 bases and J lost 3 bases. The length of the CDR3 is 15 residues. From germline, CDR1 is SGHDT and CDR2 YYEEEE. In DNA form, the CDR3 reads TGTGCCAGCAGCGCGACAGGGTTAGAAGACTATGGCTACACCTTC. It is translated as CASSATGLEDYGYTF.

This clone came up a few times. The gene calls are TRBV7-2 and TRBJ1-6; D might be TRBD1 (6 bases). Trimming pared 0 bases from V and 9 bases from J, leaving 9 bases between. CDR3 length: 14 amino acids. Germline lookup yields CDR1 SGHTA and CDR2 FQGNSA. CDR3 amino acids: CASSLAGARSPLHF. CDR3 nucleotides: TGTGCCAGCAGCTTAGCGGGGGCGCGTTCACCCCTCCACTTT.

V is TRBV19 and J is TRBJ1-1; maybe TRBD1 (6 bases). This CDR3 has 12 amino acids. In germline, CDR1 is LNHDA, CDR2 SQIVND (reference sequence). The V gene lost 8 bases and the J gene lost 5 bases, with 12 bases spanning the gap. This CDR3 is CASFTGYTEAFF. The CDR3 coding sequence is TGTGCCAGTTTCACAGGGTATACTGAAGCTTTCTTT.

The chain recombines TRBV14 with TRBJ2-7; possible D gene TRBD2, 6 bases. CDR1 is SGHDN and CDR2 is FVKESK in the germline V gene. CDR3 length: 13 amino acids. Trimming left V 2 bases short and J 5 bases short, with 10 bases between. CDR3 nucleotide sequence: TGTGCCAGCAGCCAAAAAGGGGAGGACGAGCAGTACTTC. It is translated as CASSQKGEDEQYF.

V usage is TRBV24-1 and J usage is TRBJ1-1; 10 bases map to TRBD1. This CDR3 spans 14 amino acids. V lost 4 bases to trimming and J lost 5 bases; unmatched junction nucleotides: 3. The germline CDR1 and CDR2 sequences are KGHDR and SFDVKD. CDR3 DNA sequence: TGTGCCACCAGTGAGACAGGGGGCGATACTGAAGCTTTCTTT. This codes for CATSETGGDTEAFF.

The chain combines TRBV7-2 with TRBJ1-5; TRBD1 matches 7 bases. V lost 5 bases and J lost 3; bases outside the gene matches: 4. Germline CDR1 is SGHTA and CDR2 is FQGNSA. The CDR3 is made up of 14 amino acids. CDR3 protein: CASSPGQVNQPQHF. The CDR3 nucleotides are TGTGCCAGCAGCCCTGGACAGGTCAATCAGCCCCAGCATTTT.

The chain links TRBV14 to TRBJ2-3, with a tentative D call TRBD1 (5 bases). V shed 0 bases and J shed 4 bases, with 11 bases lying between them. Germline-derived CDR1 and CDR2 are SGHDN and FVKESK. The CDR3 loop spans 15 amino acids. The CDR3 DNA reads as TGTGCCAGCAGCCAAGATTCTACGACAGCAGATACGCAGTATTTT. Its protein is CASSQDSTTADTQYF.

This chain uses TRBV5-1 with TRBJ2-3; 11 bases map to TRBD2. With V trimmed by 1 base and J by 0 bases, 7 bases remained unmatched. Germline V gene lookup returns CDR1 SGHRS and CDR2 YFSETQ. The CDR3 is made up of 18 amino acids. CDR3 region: CASSLIAGGPSSTDTQYF. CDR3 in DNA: TGCGCCAGCAGCTTGATAGCGGGGGGGCCTTCTAGCACAGATACGCAGTATTTT.

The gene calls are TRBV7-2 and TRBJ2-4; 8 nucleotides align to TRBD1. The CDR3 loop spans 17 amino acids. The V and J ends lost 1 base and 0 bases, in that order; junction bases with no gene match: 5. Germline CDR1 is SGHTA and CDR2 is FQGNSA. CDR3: CASSLVPDRVAKNIQYF. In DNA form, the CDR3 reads TGTGCCAGCAGCTTAGTTCCGGACAGGGTAGCCAAAAACATTCAGTACTTC.

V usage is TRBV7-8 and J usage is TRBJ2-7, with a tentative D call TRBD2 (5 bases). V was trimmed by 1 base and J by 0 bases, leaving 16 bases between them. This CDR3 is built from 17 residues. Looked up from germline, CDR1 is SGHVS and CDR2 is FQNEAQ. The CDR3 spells CASSLDAGKPSSYEQYF. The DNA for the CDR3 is TGTGCCAGCAGCTTAGACGCCGGGAAGCCAAGCTCCTACGAGCAGTACTTC.

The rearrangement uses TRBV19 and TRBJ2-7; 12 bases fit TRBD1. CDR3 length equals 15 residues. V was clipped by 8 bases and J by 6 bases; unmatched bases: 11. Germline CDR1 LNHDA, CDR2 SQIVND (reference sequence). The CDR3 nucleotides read TGTGCCAGTTCTACCCCCGGGACAGGGGGCTCCGAGCAGTACTTC. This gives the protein CASSTPGTGGSEQYF.

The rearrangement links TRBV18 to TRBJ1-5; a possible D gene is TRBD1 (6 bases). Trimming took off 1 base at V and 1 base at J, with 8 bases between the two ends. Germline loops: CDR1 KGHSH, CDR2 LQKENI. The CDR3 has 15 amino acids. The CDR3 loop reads CASSPQGGSNQPQHF. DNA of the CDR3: TGTGCCAGCTCACCACAGGGGGGGAGCAATCAGCCCCAGCATTTT.

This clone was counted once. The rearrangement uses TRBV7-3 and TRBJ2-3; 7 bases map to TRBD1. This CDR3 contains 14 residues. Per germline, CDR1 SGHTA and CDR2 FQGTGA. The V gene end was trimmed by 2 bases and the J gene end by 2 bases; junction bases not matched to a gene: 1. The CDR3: CASSLDRDTDTQYF. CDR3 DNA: TGTGCCAGCAGCTTAGACAGGGACACAGATACGCAGTATTTT.

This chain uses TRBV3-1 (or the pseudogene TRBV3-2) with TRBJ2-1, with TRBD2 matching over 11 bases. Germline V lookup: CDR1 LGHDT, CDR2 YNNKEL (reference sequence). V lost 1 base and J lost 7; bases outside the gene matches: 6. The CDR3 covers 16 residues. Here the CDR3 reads CASSQAGSGGANEQFF. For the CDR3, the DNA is TGTGCCAGCAGCCAAGCTGGTAGCGGGGGGGCAAATGAGCAGTTCTTC.